The rows below give T cell receptor beta chains drawn from one sample of a study of glioma-infiltrating T cells. MiXCR, applied by TCRdb to the multiplex PCR reads, yields one record per CDR3 protein. The table lists some 120,000 distinct CDR3 sequences, roughly 24% of them singletons. Sequences were obtained from glioma tissue, nonneoplastic brain tissue, or PBMCs (not recorded which). Receptors were obtained from a human donor with low-grade glioma or glioblastoma, undergoing nonglioma brain surgery, or in good health (not recorded which). The CDR3 runs from the conserved cysteine through the conserved F or W. The D gene is left open where the match is weak. Clone size is given for some rows only: seen once, a few or many times, or a class if the clone is expanded.

V	J	D	size	DNA	CDR3
TRBV7-9	TRBJ2-5	-	-	TGTGCCAGCAGCCCCCCTAGGGGTCCCCAAGAGACCCAGTACTTC	CASSPPRGPQETQYF
TRBV12-5	TRBJ2-1	TRBD2	-	TGTGCTAGTGGTTCGGGACTAGCGGGAGCACCCACTAGAAATGAGCAGCTCTTC	CASGSGLAGAPTRNEQLF
TRBV7-3	TRBJ2-3	-	many	TGTGCCAGCAGCACCGGGGCGGCCACAGATACGCAGTATTTT	CASSTGAATDTQYF
TRBV6-1	TRBJ1-5	TRBD1	many	TGTGCCAGCAGTAAAGAGGGACAGACCAATCAGCCCCAGCATTTT	CASSKEGQTNQPQHF
TRBV12-3/TRBV12-4	TRBJ2-7	-	many	TGTGCCAGCAGTTTAGCGCAATTCTACGAGCAGTACTTC	CASSLAQFYEQYF
TRBV12-3/TRBV12-4	TRBJ2-3	-	many	TGTGCCAGCACCCTTAGAGGTACAGATACGCAGTATTTT	CASTLRGTDTQYF
TRBV20-1	TRBJ2-7	-	once	TGCAGTGCCAGTCGACCGACGGAGCCCTACGAGCAGTACTTC	CSASRPTEPYEQYF
TRBV2	TRBJ2-6	TRBD2	few	TGTGCCAGCAGTCGTACTAGCGACAACGTCCTGACTTTC	CASSRTSDNVLTF
TRBV2	TRBJ2-2	-	-	TGTGCCAGCCTTGACCACTCGAACACCGGGGAGCTGTTTTTT	CASLDHSNTGELFF
TRBV14	TRBJ1-5	-	-	TGTGCCAGCAGCCAAATATTTGGACTTCAGCCCCAGCATTTT	CASSQIFGLQPQHF
TRBV7-9	TRBJ2-1	TRBD1	many	TGTGCCAGCAGCGCCCGGACAGGGAAAACCTACAATGAGCAGTTCTTC	CASSARTGKTYNEQFF
TRBV4-1	TRBJ1-2	-	many	TGCGCCAGCAGCCTCACCCCAACTAACTATGGCTACACCTTC	CASSLTPTNYGYTF
TRBV7-8	TRBJ2-1	-	many	TGTGCCAGCAGCCTCAGAGGGGTTTCCTACAATGAGCAGTTCTTC	CASSLRGVSYNEQFF
TRBV12-3/TRBV12-4	TRBJ2-7	-	-	TGTGCCAGCAGTTTGGAGGGGCTCGAGCAGTACTTC	CASSLEGLEQYF
TRBV27	TRBJ2-7	-	many	TGTGCCAGCAGTTTAGGGCCCCCGAGCTCCTACGAGCAGTACTTC	CASSLGPPSSYEQYF
TRBV29-1	TRBJ2-3	-	-	TGCAGCGTTGACAGGGATGGGACAGATACGCAGTATTTT	CSVDRDGTDTQYF
TRBV7-2	TRBJ2-3	TRBD2	many	TGTGCCAGCAGCTTAGCTAGCGGGAGGGCCTGGGATACGCAGTATTTT	CASSLASGRAWDTQYF
TRBV18	TRBJ2-5	-	-	TGTGCCAGCTCACCTAGCGGCGCAGAGACCCAGTACTTC	CASSPSGAETQYF
TRBV7-9	TRBJ1-5	-	many	TGTGCCAGCAGCCAAAATACAGGGAGCAATCAGCCCCAGCATTTT	CASSQNTGSNQPQHF
TRBV9	TRBJ2-7	-	-	TGTGCCAGCAGCGTATTAAAGTGGAAGTTCCCATCCCACGAGCAGTACTTC	CASSVLKWKFPSHEQYF
TRBV4-1	TRBJ2-7	TRBD2	-	TGCGCCAGCAGTCATTTCAGCGGGACCTTTTACTACGAGCAGTACTTC	CASSHFSGTFYYEQYF
TRBV7-2	TRBJ2-3	TRBD2	many	TGTGCCAGCAGCTTAGCGCTAGCGGGAGCCATAGATACGCAGTATTTT	CASSLALAGAIDTQYF
TRBV2	TRBJ2-7	TRBD2	many	TGTGCCAGCAGTGCCGGACTAGCGGGAGGCGAGCAGTACTTC	CASSAGLAGGEQYF
TRBV5-4	TRBJ2-3	TRBD2	few	TGTGCCAGCAGCTGGACTAGCGGGAAAGCAGATACGCAGTATTTT	CASSWTSGKADTQYF
TRBV13	TRBJ2-7	TRBD2	-	TGTGCCAGCAGCTTAGGACGGGCTAGCGGGAACTACGAGCAGTACTTC	CASSLGRASGNYEQYF
TRBV15	TRBJ2-3	-	many	TGTGCCACCGCAGGCGGGATTAGCACAGATACGCAGTATTTT	CATAGGISTDTQYF
TRBV28	TRBJ2-6	-	-	TGTGCCAGCAGACTGACCGGACAGTTGATCTCTGGGGCCAACGTCCTGACTTTC	CASRLTGQLISGANVLTF
TRBV28	TRBJ2-1	-	many	TGTGCCAGCGGATTAGCGTATGAGCAGTTCTTC	CASGLAYEQFF
TRBV10-3	TRBJ2-7	TRBD2	many	TGTGCCATCAACCCGGGAGGACTAGCGACCTACGAGCAGTACTTC	CAINPGGLATYEQYF
TRBV19	TRBJ1-4	-	many	TGTGCCAGTAGCCTCATCTGGGGTCCTAATGAAAAACTGTTTTTT	CASSLIWGPNEKLFF
TRBV10-2	TRBJ2-1	-	many	TGCGCCAGCAGTGCGACGGTAATCAATGAGCAGTTCTTC	CASSATVINEQFF
TRBV6-1	TRBJ2-3	-	many	TGTGCCAGCAGTTTCGGACAGAACACAGATACGCAGTATTTT	CASSFGQNTDTQYF
TRBV7-9	TRBJ1-1	-	many	TGTGCCAGCGTGACGGGGATGAACACTGAAGCTTTCTTT	CASVTGMNTEAFF
TRBV6-2/TRBV6-3	TRBJ2-7	TRBD2	-	TGTGCCAGCAGTGTGACCAGCGGGAGTCGGGAGCAGTACTTC	CASSVTSGSREQYF
TRBV28	TRBJ2-4	TRBD2	many	TGTGCCAGCAGTTTGACTACGGCTAGCGGGAGGGTCATAGCCAAAAACATTCAGTACTTC	CASSLTTASGRVIAKNIQYF
TRBV29-1	TRBJ2-7	-	many	TGCAGCGTTGAAGATCGATACGAGCAGTACTTC	CSVEDRYEQYF
TRBV20-1	TRBJ2-3	TRBD2	many	TGCAGTGCTAGAGATGGTCAGCGGGACGATACGCAGTATTTT	CSARDGQRDDTQYF
TRBV4-1	TRBJ2-3	-	many	TGCGCCAGCAGCCCCGAGGGCAGTGGGGTGGGAAATACGCAGTATTTT	CASSPEGSGVGNTQYF
TRBV12-3/TRBV12-4	TRBJ2-5	-	few	TGTGCCAGCAGTTTTGGGGGCGCGGCGGAGACCCAGTACTTC	CASSFGGAAETQYF
TRBV5-4	TRBJ1-6	TRBD1	few	TGTGCCAGCAGCCCTAAACAGACAGGGGGAAATTCACCCCTCCACTTT	CASSPKQTGGNSPLHF
TRBV7-2	TRBJ2-3	-	many	TGTGCCAGCAGCTTAGCGGACTACGCGGATACGCAGTATTTT	CASSLADYADTQYF
TRBV29-1	TRBJ1-1	-	many	TGCAGCGTAACCATCACAGGCGCCCATGAAGCTTTCTTT	CSVTITGAHEAFF
TRBV6-1	TRBJ2-1	-	many	TGTGCCAGCTACCCGAGGGGTTCCTACAATGAGCAGTTCTTC	CASYPRGSYNEQFF
TRBV10-3	TRBJ1-1	-	-	TGTGCCATCAGTGACCAGAATATGAACACTGAAGCTTCCTTT	CAISDQNMNTEASF
TRBV29-1	TRBJ2-7	-	-	TGCAGCGGCAAGCTCGACAGTGACTACGAGCAGTACTTC	CSGKLDSDYEQYF
TRBV2	TRBJ1-2	-	few	TGTGCCAGCTTTCCCTCTTGGACAGCGACGTATGGCTACACCTTC	CASFPSWTATYGYTF
TRBV6-6	TRBJ2-3	-	many	TGTGCCAGCAGTTACAGAGCGTCAAGCACAGATACGCAGTATTTT	CASSYRASSTDTQYF
TRBV29-1	TRBJ2-3	-	-	TGCAGCGGGCTGAACACTGATACGCAGTATTTT	CSGLNTDTQYF
TRBV12-3/TRBV12-4	TRBJ2-7	-	many	TGTGCCAGCAGCCGCCCAGGTTCGCCCCACGAGCAGTACTTC	CASSRPGSPHEQYF
TRBV15	TRBJ2-5	-	many	TGTGCCACCAGCGGACCCCGGCAGGCGGAGACCCAGTACTTC	CATSGPRQAETQYF
TRBV12-3/TRBV12-4	TRBJ2-1	-	once	TGTGCCAGCAGTTTACCACCCCACGCGGTGTTCTTC	CASSLPPHAVFF
TRBV19	TRBJ1-1	-	-	TGTGCCAGTAGTTTACAGGGTCAGAAGACCGAAGCTTTCTTT	CASSLQGQKTEAFF
TRBV12-3/TRBV12-4	TRBJ2-5	-	-	TGTGCCAGCAGTCCAACGGACAGTTTTTCGGCGGCCCAGTACTTC	CASSPTDSFSAAQYF
TRBV19	TRBJ2-3	-	few	TGTGCCAGTAAAGGTTGGGCCAGCGGCACAGATACGCAGTATTTT	CASKGWASGTDTQYF
TRBV4-2	TRBJ2-5	-	many	TGTGCCAGCAGCCAAGAAGTTCGTGAGACCCAGTACTTC	CASSQEVRETQYF